Here is one T cell receptor (beta chain) with its context. This clone has a single count. Its recognized antigen is unknown. Base qualities are not provided; no much larger clone lies one nucleotide away. The sample is drawn from a study of vaccination effects on CD4 cells after COVID-19 (dated by TCRdb to 2021 to 2024). Regarding the research as a whole: Each participant received two doses of an mRNA SARS-CoV-2 vaccine, either BNT162b2 or mRNA-1273. SARS-CoV-2 spike-specific CD4+ TCR repertoires from before and after mRNA vaccination were compared in COVID-19 convalescent patients and in infection-naive vaccine recipients. The full study included around nine COVID-19 convalescent patients and several SARS-CoV-2-naive healthy vaccine recipients. Cultures from other donors in the study were sequenced using the Oncomine TCR Beta short-read assay on an Illumina iSeq 100.

In the germline V gene, CDR1 corresponds to SGHVS and CDR2 to FQNEAQ. V lost 5 bases and J lost 4 bases; the stretch between them is 8 bases long. Its CDR3 holds 13 amino acids, cysteine through phenylalanine. CDR3 DNA is the only sequence kept; it has 39 bases, read in frame from the first base. Libraries were constructed by the immunoSEQ multiplex PCR assay. DNA from the CD4+ T cells that had been cultured and isolated underwent TCR beta CDR3 sequencing. In the paper's pipeline: Non-productive TCR sequences were removed and reads were trimmed to the CDR3 region, keeping CDR3s of at least 7 amino acids. Antigen-specific clonotypes were identified with the MANAFEST web app by comparing expansion in peptide wells against reference cultures. Positive clones required FDR<0.05 expansion versus reference and all other wells, odds ratio above 5, and frequency above 0.1% in two replicate wells. A clonotype was called cross-reactive if it was significantly expanded both in SARS-CoV-2 spike wells and in at least one common cold coronavirus spike condition. Using the stringdist R package, CDR3 similarity was measured by Levenshtein distance, and unrooted trees were constructed with ape in R 3.6.1. The table was pulled from immuneACCESS by TCRdb, which kept in-frame rearrangements only. Such tables lose some clones; where checked, under half of the loss comes from unresolved V genes, and the rest has no known cause. The V and J calls and clone size were taken over from that table, and D and trimming were inferred from the DNA. The sample includes 65,000 or so clones, with around 69% observed a single time. The ten most abundant clones make up about 3% of the sample.

To identify antigen-specific CD4+ T cell clonotypes by their expansion, the ViraFEST assay first stimulated PBMC with viral peptide pools and then applied TCR sequencing. After approximately eleven days of culture, CD4+ T cells were isolated with the EasySep CD4+ T cell isolation kit. Healthy vaccine recipients had no prior SARS-CoV-2 infection, confirmed by negative nucleocapsid antibodies before and after vaccination. A few million PBMC per well were cultured in IMDM with around 5.3% human AB serum, 7.5 to 10 IU/ml IL-2 and gentamicin, plus 10 ug/ml peptides. On days 3 and 7, half of the culture medium was replaced with fresh IL-2-containing medium. Unless otherwise noted, each peptide stimulation condition was cultured in triplicate wells. Using Ficoll-Paque Plus gradient centrifugation, PBMC were separated from whole blood and then either used fresh or cryopreserved at -140C. The overlapping peptide pools covered the spike proteins of SARS-CoV-2 as well as those of the common cold coronaviruses HCoV-NL63, HCoV-OC43 and HCoV-229E. The QIAamp micro DNA kit was used to extract genomic DNA from the cultured CD4+ T cells.

What the authors observed across the whole study: Only a small number of convalescent patients were included, and no early post-infection timepoints were available, which limited the study. In healthy vaccine recipients, vaccine-induced clones were almost all SARS-CoV-2 mono-reactive, with only 1 of 255 being cross-reactive with common cold coronaviruses. Both infection-induced and vaccine-induced clones contracted markedly at late post-vaccination timepoints, which is consistent with waning T cell responses.

The chain is encoded by TRBV7-8 joined to TRBJ2-2; no confident D gene assignment can be made. The sample consisted of CD4+ T cells from PBMCs cultured with HCoV-NL63 spike peptides, taken before COVID-19 vaccination. What the cell subset or site label conveys for this sample: HCoV-NL63 spike overlapping peptide pool stimulation. This clonotype was obtained from a human donor who received a COVID-19 vaccine. The base sequence is TGTGCCAGCAGCGGAACAGCCACCGGGGAGCTGTTTTTT. This translates into CASSGTATGELFF.